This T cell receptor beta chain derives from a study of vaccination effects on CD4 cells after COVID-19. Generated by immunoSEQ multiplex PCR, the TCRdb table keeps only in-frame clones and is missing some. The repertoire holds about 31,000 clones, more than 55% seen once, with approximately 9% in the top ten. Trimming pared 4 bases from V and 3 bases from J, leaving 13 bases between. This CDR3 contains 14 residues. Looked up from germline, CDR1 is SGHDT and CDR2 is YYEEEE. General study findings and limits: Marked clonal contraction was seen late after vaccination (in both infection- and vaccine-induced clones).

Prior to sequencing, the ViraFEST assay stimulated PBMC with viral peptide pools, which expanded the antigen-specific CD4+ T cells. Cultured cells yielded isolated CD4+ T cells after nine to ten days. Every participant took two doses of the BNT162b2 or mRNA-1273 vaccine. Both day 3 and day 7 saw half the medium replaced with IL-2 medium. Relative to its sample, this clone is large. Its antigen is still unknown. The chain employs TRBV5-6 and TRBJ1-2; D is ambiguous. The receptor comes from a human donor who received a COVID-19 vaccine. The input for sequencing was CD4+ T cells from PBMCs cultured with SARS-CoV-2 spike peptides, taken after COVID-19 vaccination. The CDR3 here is CASSRRADDYGYTF. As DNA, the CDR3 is TGTGCCAGCAGCCGAAGGGCAGACGACTATGGCTACACCTTC.